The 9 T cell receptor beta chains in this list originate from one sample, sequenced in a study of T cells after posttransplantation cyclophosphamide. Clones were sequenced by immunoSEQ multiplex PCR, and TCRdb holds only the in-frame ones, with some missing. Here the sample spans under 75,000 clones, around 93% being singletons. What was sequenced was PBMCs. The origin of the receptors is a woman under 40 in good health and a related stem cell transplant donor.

CDR3 nucleotide sequence: TGTGCCAGCAGCTTATCCAGCTGGGGGGCCTACGAGCAGTACTTC. As protein: CASSLSSWGAYEQYF. The gene calls are TRBV7-6 and TRBJ2-7; maybe TRBD2 (6 bases). V lost 2 bases, J lost 2 bases, and 13 bases lay in between. Looked up from germline, CDR1 is SGHVS and CDR2 is FNYEAQ. The CDR3 covers 15 residues.

This CDR3 reads CASSLWMTDTQYF. In nucleotides, the CDR3 is TGTGCCAGCAGCTTGTGGATGACAGATACGCAGTATTTT. The rearrangement joins TRBV11-2 to TRBJ2-3; D gene ambiguous. V was clipped by 3 bases and J by 3 bases, with 7 bases between them. CDR3 size: 13 residues. Germline CDR1 and CDR2: SGHAT and FQNNGV.

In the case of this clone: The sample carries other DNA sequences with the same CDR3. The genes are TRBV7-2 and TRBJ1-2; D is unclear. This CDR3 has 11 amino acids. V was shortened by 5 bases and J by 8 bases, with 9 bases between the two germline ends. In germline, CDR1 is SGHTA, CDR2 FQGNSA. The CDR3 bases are TGTGCCAGCAGCCCTAACTGGGGCTACACCTTC. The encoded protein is CASSPNWGYTF. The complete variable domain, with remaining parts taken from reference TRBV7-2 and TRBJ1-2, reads GAGVSQSPSNKVTEKGKDVELRCDPISGHTALYWYRQSLGQGLEFLIYFQGNSAPDKSGLPSDRFSAERTGGSVSTLTIQRTQQEDSAVYLCASSPNWGYTFGSGTRLTVV.

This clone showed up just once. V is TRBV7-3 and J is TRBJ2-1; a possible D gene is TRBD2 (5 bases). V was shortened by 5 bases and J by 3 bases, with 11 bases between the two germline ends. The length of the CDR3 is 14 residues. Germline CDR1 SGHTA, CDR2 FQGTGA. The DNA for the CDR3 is TGTGCCAGCAGCGAGAGCGGAAACTACAATGAGCAGTTCTTC. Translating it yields CASSESGNYNEQFF.

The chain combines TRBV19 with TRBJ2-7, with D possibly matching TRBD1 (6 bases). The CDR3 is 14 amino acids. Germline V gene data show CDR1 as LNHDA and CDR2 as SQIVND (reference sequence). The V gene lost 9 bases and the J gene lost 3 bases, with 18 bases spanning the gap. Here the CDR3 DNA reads TGTGCCAGCCGGCGCACAGGGTCGAACTACGAGCAGTACTTC. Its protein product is CASRRTGSNYEQYF.

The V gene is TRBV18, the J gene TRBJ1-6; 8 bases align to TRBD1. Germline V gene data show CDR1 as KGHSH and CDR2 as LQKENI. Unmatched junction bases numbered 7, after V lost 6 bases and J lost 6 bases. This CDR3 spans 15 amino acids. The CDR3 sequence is CASSLRGPSNSPLHF. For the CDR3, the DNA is TGTGCCAGCTCTCTCAGGGGGCCCAGTAATTCACCCCTCCACTTT. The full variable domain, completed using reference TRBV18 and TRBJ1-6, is NAGVMQNPRHLVRRRGQEARLRCSPMKGHSHVYWYRQLPEEGLKFMVYLQKENIIDESGMPKERFSAEFPKEGPSILRIQQVVRGDSAAYFCASSLRGPSNSPLHFGNGTRLTVT.

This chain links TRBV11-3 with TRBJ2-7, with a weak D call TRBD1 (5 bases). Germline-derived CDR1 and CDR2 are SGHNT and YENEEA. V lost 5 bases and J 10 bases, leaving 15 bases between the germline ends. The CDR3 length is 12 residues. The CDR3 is CASSQTTGPQYF. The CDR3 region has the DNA TGTGCCAGCAGCCAAACCACAGGCCCCCAGTACTTC.

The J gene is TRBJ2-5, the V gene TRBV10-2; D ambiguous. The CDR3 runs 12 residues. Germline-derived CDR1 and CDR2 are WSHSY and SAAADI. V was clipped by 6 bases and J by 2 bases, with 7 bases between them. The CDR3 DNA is TGCGCCAGCAGCGCCGGACAAGAGACCCAGTACTTC. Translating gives CASSAGQETQYF.

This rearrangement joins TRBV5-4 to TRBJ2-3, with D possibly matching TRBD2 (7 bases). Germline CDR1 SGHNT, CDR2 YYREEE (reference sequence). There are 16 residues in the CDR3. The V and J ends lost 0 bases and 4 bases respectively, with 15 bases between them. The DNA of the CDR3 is TGTGCCAGCAGCTTGGTTTGGGGGGGCGGGGCAGATACGCAGTATTTT. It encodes CASSLVWGGGADTQYF.